These T cell receptor beta chains were read from a single sample in a study of shared clonotypes between healthy human individuals. TCRdb keeps only in-frame clones here, not all; method: immunoSEQ multiplex PCR. The sample has some 1.1 million clones; approximately 80% are singletons. The sample was memory CD4+ T cells from PBMCs. The origin of the receptors is a man younger than 30 in good health. Some clones in this sample may be carry-over from other donors' samples. CDR3s include the opening cysteine and the closing phenylalanine or tryptophan. The order of the fields is V gene, J gene, D gene, clone size, CDR3 DNA, CDR3 protein. D genes are given only for firm matches. Expanded clones are given a class, and other clones once, few, many or no size at all.

TRBV25-1	TRBJ1-1	NA	NA	TGTGCCAGCAGTGAGGACCTTAGCGGTGGCACTGAAGCTTTCTTT	CASSEDLSGGTEAFF
TRBV7-9	TRBJ2-5	TRBD2	NA	TGTGCCAGCAGCTTAGCCCTAGCGGGAGAAGAGACCCAGTACTTC	CASSLALAGEETQYF
TRBV5-4	TRBJ2-5	TRBD2	NA	TGTGCCAGCAGCCACCCGGGACTAGCGAAGACCCAGTACTTC	CASSHPGLAKTQYF
TRBV18	TRBJ2-5	NA	few	TGTGCCAGCTCACCTTCTTCCTTGGAGACCCAGTACTTC	CASSPSSLETQYF
TRBV28	TRBJ2-7	NA	few	TGTGCCAGCAGTGGACGATCCGGGCGGTTCTACGAGCAGTACTTC	CASSGRSGRFYEQYF
TRBV30	TRBJ2-1	TRBD2	NA	TGTGCCAGCAGCTTTGCGGGAGTTGAGCAGTTCTTC	CASSFAGVEQFF
TRBV6-1	TRBJ2-7	NA	once	TGTGCCAGCAGGACAGGATCCTACGAGCAGTACTTC	CASRTGSYEQYF
TRBV30	TRBJ2-1	NA	NA	TGTGCCTGGAGCCAGGGGCGTAACGGGTACAATGAGCAGTTCTTC	CAWSQGRNGYNEQFF
TRBV4-2	TRBJ2-5	TRBD1	many	TGTGCCAGCAGCCAAGGAGGATGGGGACAGGGTCAAGAGACCCAGTACTTC	CASSQGGWGQGQETQYF
TRBV27	TRBJ2-2	NA	NA	TGTGCCAGCAGTTTACGGACGCCGGTCGGGGAGCTGTTTTTT	CASSLRTPVGELFF
TRBV7-9	TRBJ2-5	NA	NA	TGTGCCAGCAGCCATCTAGCATACGAGACCCAGTACTTC	CASSHLAYETQYF
TRBV10-3	TRBJ1-1	NA	NA	TGTGCCATCAAGGGGGAGACTGGTGAAGCTTTCTTT	CAIKGETGEAFF
TRBV7-2	TRBJ2-7	NA	NA	TGTGCCAGCAGCCACAAGCTTCCGGTCCACGAGCAGTACTTC	CASSHKLPVHEQYF
TRBV29-1	TRBJ2-2	TRBD2	NA	TGCAGCGTTGACGGCCTAGCGGGAGGGGACACCGGGGAGCTGTTTTTT	CSVDGLAGGDTGELFF
TRBV28	TRBJ1-5	NA	few	TGTGCCAGTACCCCCCGGGCAGGGACTAATCAGCCCCAGCATTTT	CASTPRAGTNQPQHF
TRBV10-3	TRBJ2-3	TRBD2	NA	TGTGCCATCGGGGGTAGCGGGAGGACCACAGATACGCAGTATTTT	CAIGGSGRTTDTQYF
TRBV19	TRBJ1-1	NA	NA	TGTGCCAGTAGTACCGGGGCGCGCTTGGGAGACACTGAAGCTTTCTTT	CASSTGARLGDTEAFF
TRBV5-4	TRBJ2-1	NA	once	TGTGCCAGCAGCTTAGGAGGGGTTTATAGTGAGCAGTTCTTC	CASSLGGVYSEQFF
TRBV6-6	TRBJ1-4	NA	NA	TGTGCCAGCGCTTTAGGGACAACTAATGAAAAACTGTTTTTT	CASALGTTNEKLFF
TRBV19	TRBJ1-2	TRBD1	NA	TGTGCCAGTAGTAGGGCACAGGGGATACTAGGGGGCTACACCTTC	CASSRAQGILGGYTF
TRBV2	TRBJ2-5	NA	NA	TGTGCCAGCAACCCCCAAGAGACCCAGTACTTC	CASNPQETQYF
TRBV5-4	TRBJ2-2	TRBD2	NA	TGTGCCAGCAGCTCTGGACTAGCGGACACCGGGGAGCTGTTTTTT	CASSSGLADTGELFF
TRBV6-6	TRBJ2-7	TRBD1	NA	TGTGCCAGCAGTCATCGGACAGGGGGCCACTTC	CASSHRTGGHF
TRBV19	TRBJ2-1	TRBD1	NA	TGTGCCAGTAGTAAAACTACAGGGGGCCGCTCCTACAATGAGCAGTTCTTC	CASSKTTGGRSYNEQFF
TRBV28	TRBJ2-1	TRBD2	NA	TGTGCCAGCAGTTTTGCGGGAGAAGGAAGCCATGAGCAGTTCTTC	CASSFAGEGSHEQFF
TRBV2	TRBJ2-1	NA	NA	TGTGCCAGCAGGTCCGGACAGTTGGGGGGTTACAATGAGCAGTTCTTC	CASRSGQLGGYNEQFF
TRBV7-9	TRBJ2-1	TRBD2	NA	TGTGCCAGCAAGCCTCGGCGGGAGGACAACAATGAGCAGTTCTTC	CASKPRREDNNEQFF
TRBV27	TRBJ2-7	TRBD1	few	TGTGCCAGCAGTTTAGGGGGGGGACAGGGGTTCGAGCAGTACTTC	CASSLGGGQGFEQYF
TRBV19	TRBJ2-2	TRBD2	NA	TGTGCCAGTAGGGGACTAGCGGGAGTCACCGGGGAGCTGTTTTTT	CASRGLAGVTGELFF
TRBV15	TRBJ1-2	NA	once	TGTGCCACCAGCAGTGGACGAGGCTATGGCTACACCTTC	CATSSGRGYGYTF
TRBV7-2	TRBJ2-1	NA	NA	TGTGCCAGCAAGGGGTTCACCTCCTACAATGAGCAGTTCTTC	CASKGFTSYNEQFF
TRBV9	TRBJ1-1	NA	NA	TGTGCCAGCAGCGTAGCAGTCCGGGTGGGGGAGGAAGCTTTCTTT	CASSVAVRVGEEAFF
TRBV4-3	TRBJ2-1	NA	NA	TGCGCCAGCAGCCAAGGGGGAGAACACAATGAGCAGTTCTTC	CASSQGGEHNEQFF
TRBV20-1	TRBJ2-1	NA	NA	TGCAGTGCAATTGGGAATGAGCAGTTCTTC	CSAIGNEQFF
TRBV28	TRBJ2-5	NA	once	TGTGCCAGCAAGCCGGGACTTAAGTACCAAGAGACCCAGTACTTC	CASKPGLKYQETQYF
TRBV7-2	TRBJ2-2	TRBD1	NA	TGTGCCAGCAGCTTAGTTCAGGGGGCTGGGACCGGGGAGCTGTTTTTT	CASSLVQGAGTGELFF
TRBV6-1	TRBJ2-1	NA	NA	TGTGCCAGCAGTGAAGTCCTAGTTCTTCCCTACAATGAGCAGTTCTTC	CASSEVLVLPYNEQFF
TRBV5-4	TRBJ1-5	TRBD1	NA	TGTGCCAGCAGCTTGGCAGGGGGCCAGCCCCAGCATTTT	CASSLAGGQPQHF
TRBV7-9	TRBJ1-4	NA	NA	TGTGCCAGCAGCTGGGGGCGGGGGCCGGATGAAAAACTGTTTTTT	CASSWGRGPDEKLFF
TRBV19	TRBJ2-7	TRBD2	NA	TGTGCCAGTAGTACTCGGACTAGCGGGAGCTACGAGCAGTACTTC	CASSTRTSGSYEQYF
TRBV7-8	TRBJ2-1	NA	NA	TGTGCCAGCAGCCGAAGTCCAGGGAACAATGAGCAGTTCTTC	CASSRSPGNNEQFF
TRBV15	TRBJ1-5	NA	NA	TGTGCCACCAGCAGCAGGGGCTATAGCAATCAGCCCCAGCATTTT	CATSSRGYSNQPQHF
TRBV18	TRBJ2-2	NA	NA	TGTGCCAGCTCACCCCGGGCCAGGGGCCCCGGGGAGCTGTTTTTT	CASSPRARGPGELFF
TRBV30	TRBJ2-1	NA	NA	TGTGCCTGGAGTCCGGACTCCTACAATGAGCAGTTCTTC	CAWSPDSYNEQFF
TRBV28	TRBJ1-1	NA	NA	TGTGCCATCCGGCGGGGGTTGAACACTGAAGCTTTCTTT	CAIRRGLNTEAFF
TRBV6-5	TRBJ1-4	NA	NA	TGTGCCAGCAGTTACGGTATCGGGGATAATGAAAAACTGTTTTTT	CASSYGIGDNEKLFF
TRBV18	TRBJ2-7	TRBD2	NA	TGTGCCAGCTCACTGACTAGCGGGAGAGAATACGAGCAGTACTTC	CASSLTSGREYEQYF
TRBV15	TRBJ2-3	TRBD1	NA	TGTGCCACCAGCAGAGACGGACAGGCTTATACGCAGTATTTT	CATSRDGQAYTQYF
TRBV18	TRBJ2-7	NA	NA	TGTGCCAGCTCACTAACAGGTTATAAAGCCTACGAGCAGTACTTC	CASSLTGYKAYEQYF